The present T cell receptor beta chain was sequenced within a study of blood T cell repertoires in COVID-19. The wider study: Donors in the United States, Italy and Spain gave samples during acute or convalescent COVID-19. T cells, B-cell-depleted T cells, or PBMCs supplied cDNA or gDNA.

Losses at the gene ends were 5 bases for V and 7 bases for J; bases not matched to a gene: 10. Per germline, CDR1 SGHTA and CDR2 FQGTGA. The CDR3 is 15 residues long. Profiling relied on immunoSEQ multiplex PCR, and the TCRdb table lists in-frame clones only, not all of them. The sample holds about 74,000 clones, about 82% seen once. The chain joins TRBV7-3 to TRBJ2-1; 8 bases are shared with TRBD2. Sequencing input: peripheral blood. This TCR derives from a man over 45 with acute or convalescent COVID-19. In nucleotides, the CDR3 is TGTGCCAGCAGCCGCTCGGGACTAGATGGTAATGAGCAGTTCTTC. Residues: CASSRSGLDGNEQFF.